This record concerns one T cell receptor (beta chain) sequence. This clone's antigen is unknown. No much larger clone exists at a distance of one base, and base qualities are not known. This entry comes from a study of blood T cell repertoires in COVID-19 (TCRdb year 2020). Background for the entire study: Samples covering the acute and convalescent phases of COVID-19 were provided by collaborators in the United States, Italy and Spain. The prospective study material was composed of cDNA or gDNA derived from T cells, B-cell-depleted T cells, or PBMCs. Deeply sampled blood TCRbeta repertoires from subjects exposed to, actively infected with, or recovered from COVID-19 were included in the dataset. A freely available public database, intended as a resource for researchers studying the immune response to SARS-CoV-2, is where the repertoires were released. The samples were drawn from two sources: the first 160 participants of the ongoing ImmuneRACE study, and fewer than 1,500 subjects contributed by 6 global collaborators. The sample metadata nearly always contained a de-identified subject ID, COVID-19 status, age in years and sex. Where available, HLA class I and class II types were taken from metadata supplied by the sample provider and were not determined by assay-based typing.

The collaborating institutions used their own protocols to collect whole blood in K2EDTA tubes. For TCRbeta analysis, collaborators shipped samples as frozen whole blood, isolated PBMCs, or DNA extracted from either of those sample types. The immunoSEQ Assay, a bias-controlled multiplex PCR, was used to amplify TCRbeta CDR3 regions from genomic DNA. The paper's processing steps were these. The number of nucleated cells in each sample was estimated from the amplification of reference gene primers within the assay. To quantify the absolute abundance of each unique TCRbeta CDR3 rearrangement, sequence reads were collapsed and filtered. Productive Simpson clonality was computed per sample as the square root of Simpson's diversity index over productive rearrangements. TCRdb provides this immuneACCESS table in a form limited to in-frame rearrangements. Some clones are lacking; in checked studies, under half of them reflect an unresolved V gene, and why the rest are absent is not known. V and J calls and clone size are given by that table; D and trimming were obtained from the DNA. This sample gives over 70,000 clones in total; 60% to 85% of them show up just once. The leading ten clones occupy roughly 7.3% of the sample.

Study-wide findings and limitations: The amount of clinical and demographic metadata varied by source and participant and was provided uncurated.

The CDR3 runs 14 amino acids, cysteine and phenylalanine included. Of the read, only the CDR3 DNA is kept; its 42 bases are in frame from base 1. The germline V gene provides CDR1 SNHLY and CDR2 FYNNEI. V is reduced by 0 bases and J by 4 bases, leaving a spacing of 7 bases between them. The sequence derives from a man in his sixties or seventies with acute or convalescent COVID-19. The chain couples TRBV2 to TRBJ1-3, with no D gene named confidently. The sequenced sample was peripheral blood. The CDR3 region has the sequence CASSEAGRGNTIYF. Here is the DNA: TGTGCCAGCAGTGAAGCAGGCAGGGGAAACACCATATATTTT.